This T cell receptor beta chain was sequenced for a study of cytomegalovirus exposure and HLA in healthy donors. Clones were sequenced by immunoSEQ multiplex PCR, and TCRdb holds only the in-frame ones, with some missing. The data show 90,000 or so clones, around 84% seen once. V shed 4 bases, J shed 3 bases, and the junction held 8 bases outside the gene matches. The CDR3 contains 15 residues. CDR1 GTSNPN and CDR2 SVGIG come from the germline V gene (reference sequence). The source material was PBMCs. The V and J genes are TRBV30 and TRBJ1-5, with 8 bases identical to TRBD1. The receptor was derived from a young man in good health and CMV-seropositive. The DNA of the CDR3 is TGTGCCTGGAAGACCCAGGGGGCCCCCAATCAGCCCCAGCATTTT. It encodes CAWKTQGAPNQPQHF.